This T cell receptor beta chain was identified in a study of cytomegalovirus exposure and HLA in healthy donors. Study findings and constraints: Across donors, sequencing depth was assumed by presence/absence analyses to be roughly uniform. Cytomegalovirus status, reportedly, was diagnosed with high specificity and sensitivity by the classifier. A later analysis showed HLA-associated TCR beta chains outstripping equally common others in clonal expansion.

PCR was performed using 60 Vbeta and 13 Jbeta primers. The table came from immunoSEQ multiplex PCR; TCRdb's copy has only in-frame clones and leaves some out. The data contain 140,000 to 150,000 clones, around 65% of them singletons. This clone has just a few counts. The antigen remains undetermined. The germline gene is not matched at one end of the junction; a read error may be the cause. Germline CDR1 is SEHNR and CDR2 is FQNEAQ (reference sequence). The CDR3 is made up of 16 amino acids. The specimen sequenced was PBMCs. The chain is built from TRBV7-9 and TRBJ2-3; 12 positions match TRBD2. This TCR was sampled from a woman aged 55 to 70 in good health and CMV-seronegative. CDR3 nucleotides: TGTTCCAGCAGCTCCACTAGCGGGGGGCTCACAGATACGCAGTATTTT. Translating it yields CSSSSTSGGLTDTQYF.